These 3 T cell receptor beta chains originate from one sample sequenced in a study of shared clonotypes between healthy human individuals. TCRdb's copy holds only in-frame clones and misses some; the assay was immunoSEQ multiplex PCR. The sample lists roughly 890,000 clones, roughly 92% occurring once. Naive CD8 populations comprised CD45RO-negative cells positively selected for CCR7, excluding terminally differentiated effector memory CD45RA+ cells. The sequencing sample was made of naive CD8+ T cells sorted from blood. These receptors were obtained from a man aged 25-45 years in good health.

CDR3 region: CASSLRQGISYEQYF. The DNA for the CDR3 is TGTGCCAGCAGCCTTAGACAGGGAATCTCCTACGAGCAGTACTTC. This chain links TRBV14 with TRBJ2-7, with 7 positions matching TRBD1. The CDR3 sequence is 15 residues long. Per germline, CDR1 SGHDN and CDR2 FVKESK. J lost 0 bases, V lost 4 bases, and 6 bases had no gene match.

V gene TRBV7-9 combines with J gene TRBJ1-5; 8 bases match TRBD1. Germline CDR1 and CDR2: SEHNR and FQNEAQ (reference sequence). V lost 4 bases and J lost 5; bases outside the gene matches: 16. The CDR3 loop spans 18 amino acids. Written as DNA, the CDR3 is TGTGCCAGCAGCTCAATAGGAGGGACAGGTTCCACAGATCAGCCCCAGCATTTT. Translation gives CASSSIGGTGSTDQPQHF.

As to this clone: This specimen includes other DNA sequences encoding the same CDR3. This sequence joins TRBV29-1 and TRBJ1-1, with 10 bases matching TRBD1. The CDR3 length is 13 residues. Germline CDR1 SQVTM, CDR2 ANQGSEA. Germline trimming cut 3 bases from V and 4 bases from J; bases unmatched to any gene: 2. CDR3 residues: CSVEGQGRTEAFF. The CDR3 bases are TGCAGCGTTGAGGGACAGGGGCGCACTGAAGCTTTCTTT.